This entry lists 22 T cell receptor beta chains sequenced from one sample in a study of OX40 agonist ivuxolimab in advanced cancers. TCRdb keeps only in-frame clones here, not all; method: immunoSEQ multiplex PCR. The sample includes 30,000 or so clones, 90% of them seen just once. Specimen: CD4+ or CD8+ T cells sorted from blood, collected in a trial of the OX40 agonist ivuxolimab. These receptors originate from an adult with an advanced solid tumor such as melanoma, head and neck, liver or kidney cancer.

This clone was detected once. V and J are TRBV5-8 and TRBJ1-5; 7 nucleotides align to TRBD1. The CDR3 sequence is 16 residues long. V shed 3 bases, J shed 2 bases, and the junction held 8 bases outside the gene matches. CDR1 is SGHTS, CDR2 YDEGEE, per germline. The CDR3 loop reads CASSWLQGGGNQPQHF. Written as DNA, the CDR3 is TGTGCCAGCAGCTGGTTGCAGGGGGGTGGCAATCAGCCCCAGCATTTT. The complete variable domain, with remaining parts taken from reference TRBV5-8 and TRBJ1-5, reads EAGVTQSPTHLIKTRGQQATLRCSPISGHTSVYWYQQALGLGLQFLLWYDEGEERNRGNFPPRFSGRQFPNYSSELNVNALELEDSALYLCASSWLQGGGNQPQHFGDGTRLSIL.

This sequence joins TRBV30 and TRBJ2-7, with 7 bases fitting TRBD1. The CDR3 loop spans 14 amino acids. The trim removed 0 bases at V and 2 bases at J, leaving 4 bases unmatched. Germline V CDR1 and CDR2: GTSNPN, SVGIG (reference sequence). CDR3 loop: CAWSVLTGPYEQYF. The CDR3 DNA follows: TGTGCCTGGAGTGTACTGACAGGGCCCTACGAGCAGTACTTC.

The gene calls are TRBV13 and TRBJ2-7, with D possibly TRBD2 on 5 matching bases. This CDR3 has 13 amino acids. Trimming stripped 8 bases from V and 4 bases from J, with 15 bases between. Germline loops: CDR1 PRHDT, CDR2 FYEKMQ (reference sequence). The CDR3 coding sequence is TGTGCCAGCCTCCGGACGGGGATTTACGAGCAGTACTTC. As protein: CASLRTGIYEQYF. Full variable domain (rest looked up from reference TRBV13 and TRBJ2-7): AAGVIQSPRHLIKEKRETATLKCYPIPRHDTVYWYQQGPGQDPQFLISFYEKMQSDKGSIPDRFSAQQFSDYHSELNMSSLELGDSALYFCASLRTGIYEQYFGPGTRLTVT.

The CDR3 sequence: CAISEGTGDPWNYGYTF. CDR3 sequence (DNA): TGTGCCATCAGTGAAGGGACAGGGGACCCTTGGAACTATGGCTACACCTTC. The chain carries TRBV10-3 and TRBJ1-2; 10 bases align to TRBD1. From germline, CDR1 is ENHRY and CDR2 SYGVKD. This CDR3 has 17 residues. J lost 2 bases, V lost 3 bases, and 9 bases had no gene match.

This CDR3 is CASSPGQGARSPLHF. The CDR3, as DNA: TGTGCCAGTAGTCCCGGACAGGGGGCTCGATCACCCCTCCACTTT. The chain employs TRBV19 and TRBJ1-6; TRBD1 matches at 11 bases. The junction had 7 bases not matched to a gene; V was cut back by 5 bases and J by 10 bases. CDR3 length: 15 residues. CDR1 LNHDA and CDR2 SQIVND come from the germline V gene (reference sequence).

To note about this clone: A junction boundary mismatches the germline segment, possibly from a read error. CDR3 amino acids: CASSLADRGYEQYF. The CDR3, as DNA: TGTGCCAGCAGTTTAGCGGACAGGGGGTACGAGCAGTACTTC. The chain couples TRBV13 to TRBJ2-7; the match to TRBD1 covers 10 bases. Germline assignment: CDR1 PRHDT and CDR2 FYEKMQ (reference sequence). The CDR3 totals 14 residues.

The chain's CDR3 is CASSSSVGTDTQYF. CDR3 in DNA: TGTGCCAGCAGCTCCTCGGTCGGCACAGATACGCAGTATTTT. The chain carries TRBV5-8 and TRBJ2-3; no clear D gene. V was clipped by 3 bases and J by 1 base, with 9 bases between them. CDR1 is SGHTS, CDR2 YDEGEE, per germline. The CDR3 runs 14 residues.

V gene TRBV2 combines with J gene TRBJ2-7; TRBD1 might be the D (5 bases). Germline CDR1 reads SNHLY; CDR2 reads FYNNEI. CDR3 length: 14 residues. V was cut by 3 bases and J by 3 bases, with 12 bases left in between. CDR3 amino acids: CASSDRQGLYEQYF. The CDR3 DNA reads TGTGCCAGCAGTGATCGGCAGGGCCTCTACGAGCAGTACTTC. Filled out from reference TRBV2 and TRBJ2-7, the complete variable domain reads EPEVTQTPSHQVTQMGQEVILRCVPISNHLYFYWYRQILGQKVEFLVSFYNNEISEKSEIFDDQFSVERPDGSNFTLKIRSTKLEDSAMYFCASSDRQGLYEQYFGPGTRLTVT.

This rearrangement joins TRBV19 to TRBJ2-7; 9 bases match TRBD2. After removal of 1 base from V and 4 bases from J, the junction contained 8 bases not matched to a gene. The CDR3 runs to 16 residues. Germline CDR1 reads LNHDA; CDR2 reads SQIVND (reference sequence). CDR3 protein: CASSIAGGTSLYEQYF. CDR3 DNA sequence: TGTGCCAGTAGTATAGCCGGCGGGACTAGCCTGTACGAGCAGTACTTC.

The count of this clone is one. The chain is built from TRBV10-1 and TRBJ2-2; TRBD1 matches 8 bases. This CDR3 contains 15 residues. Losses at the gene ends were 0 bases for V and 7 bases for J; bases not matched to a gene: 4. Germline loops: CDR1 WNHNN, CDR2 SYGVQD (reference sequence). The CDR3 protein is CASSESLTGVGELFF. The CDR3 nucleotides read TGCGCCAGCAGTGAGTCGCTGACAGGGGTCGGGGAGCTGTTTTTT.

The chain employs TRBV7-5 and TRBJ1-5; the listed D gene, TRBD1, was not tested against the DNA. TRBV7-5 corresponds to a pseudogene. The CDR3 loop spans 16 amino acids. CDR3 loop: CVRSLDEGDGNQPQHF. The CDR3 nucleotides read TGTGTCAGAAGCCTCGACGAGGGGGACGGCAATCAGCCCCAGCATTTT.

The V and J genes are TRBV6-4 and TRBJ2-1; 11 bases map to TRBD1. The germline V gene encodes CDR1 MRHNA and CDR2 SNTAGT. V dropped 8 bases and J dropped 6; count of bases not matched to a gene: 0. There are 12 residues in the CDR3. CDR3 residues: CASGQGANEQFF. The CDR3, as DNA: TGTGCCAGCGGACAGGGGGCCAATGAGCAGTTCTTC.

The V call is TRBV14, the J call TRBJ2-1; D is uncertain. Trimming left V 2 bases short and J 3 bases short, with 8 bases between. Germline lookup yields CDR1 SGHDN and CDR2 FVKESK. This CDR3 spans 14 amino acids. The CDR3 DNA is TGTGCCAGCAGCCAAACCTCCTTCTACAATGAGCAGTTCTTC. Amino acid sequence: CASSQTSFYNEQFF.

This clone was found once. The chain uses TRBV5-1 and TRBJ2-4, with 10 bases that match TRBD2. The V and J ends lost 5 bases and 3 bases, in that order; junction bases with no gene match: 14. The CDR3 contains 18 residues. Germline loops: CDR1 SGHRS, CDR2 YFSETQ. This chain's CDR3 is CASSEGLAGAMGKNIQYF. The CDR3 nucleotides are TGCGCCAGCAGTGAGGGTCTAGCGGGAGCAATGGGCAAAAACATTCAGTACTTC.

This chain's CDR3 is CASSAVVVRTDTQYF. The CDR3 DNA is TGTGCCAGCAGCGCGGTTGTAGTCCGGACAGATACGCAGTATTTT. V and J are TRBV27 and TRBJ2-3; no clear D gene. This CDR3 comprises 15 residues. Per the germline V gene, CDR1 is MNHEY and CDR2 is SMNVEV (reference sequence). V lost 6 bases, J lost 3 bases, and 16 bases lay in between.

The chain uses TRBV5-4 and TRBJ2-5; 9 bases map to TRBD2. The V gene end was trimmed by 3 bases and the J gene end by 5 bases; junction bases not matched to a gene: 8. The germline V gene encodes CDR1 SGHNT and CDR2 YYREEE (reference sequence). This CDR3 comprises 15 residues. The DNA for the CDR3 is TGTGCCAGCAGCTATTTAGCGGGAGCCGGGGAGACCCAGTACTTC. It encodes CASSYLAGAGETQYF.

This chain links TRBV5-4 with TRBJ1-2; a possible D gene is TRBD1 (5 bases). This CDR3 is 17 amino acids long. V was shortened by 5 bases and J by 8 bases, with 28 bases between the two germline ends. Germline V CDR1 and CDR2: SGHNT, YYREEE (reference sequence). The CDR3 reads CASSLRDPRGFGRGYTF. In DNA form, the CDR3 reads TGTGCCAGCAGTCTCCGGGACCCACGTGGATTTGGGAGGGGCTACACCTTC.

This clone has a single count. The J gene is TRBJ1-2, the V gene TRBV13; D call uncertain. Germline CDR1 is PRHDT and CDR2 is FYEKMQ (reference sequence). The CDR3 consists of 13 residues. The germline V and J ends were trimmed by 2 bases and 6 bases, with 10 bases remaining between them. In nucleotides, the CDR3 is TGTGCCAGCAGCTTACGGGGAGGCAATGGCTACACCTTC. Amino acids: CASSLRGGNGYTF.

The chain recombines TRBV2 with TRBJ2-7; the match to TRBD2 covers 8 bases. Unmatched junction bases numbered 6, after V lost 9 bases and J lost 2 bases. Germline CDR1 and CDR2: SNHLY and FYNNEI. The CDR3 spans 13 residues. This CDR3 is CASDSGLAYEQYF. For the CDR3, the DNA is TGTGCCAGTGACTCGGGACTAGCCTACGAGCAGTACTTC. The whole variable domain, remainder taken from reference TRBV2 and TRBJ2-7, is EPEVTQTPSHQVTQMGQEVILRCVPISNHLYFYWYRQILGQKVEFLVSFYNNEISEKSEIFDDQFSVERPDGSNFTLKIRSTKLEDSAMYFCASDSGLAYEQYFGPGTRLTVT.

The chain employs TRBV19 and TRBJ2-7, with 8 bases aligning to TRBD2. Germline-derived CDR1 and CDR2 are LNHDA and SQIVND (reference sequence). The CDR3 is made up of 16 amino acids. After removal of 6 bases from V and 2 bases from J, the junction contained 12 bases not matched to a gene. In nucleotides, the CDR3 is TGTGCCAGTAGCTCGCGGGGCGGGAGGTTTCCCTACGAGCAGTACTTC. This gives the protein CASSSRGGRFPYEQYF.

The chain is built from TRBV4-3 and TRBJ2-7; 12 bases match TRBD2. V gave up 1 base and J gave up 4 bases; unmatched junction bases: 2. The CDR3 extends over 15 amino acids. Germline V CDR1 and CDR2: LGHNA, YSLEER. This CDR3 reads CASSQGTSGKYEQYF. Here the CDR3 DNA reads TGCGCCAGCAGCCAAGGGACTAGCGGGAAGTACGAGCAGTACTTC.

This clone has only one observation. The chain employs TRBV14 and TRBJ2-7; D not resolved. V was trimmed by 4 bases and J by 4 bases, leaving 8 bases between them. CDR3 length equals 12 residues. Germline loops: CDR1 SGHDN, CDR2 FVKESK. CDR3 in DNA: TGTGCCAGCAGCCTGGCCGGGTACGAGCAGTACTTC. The encoded protein is CASSLAGYEQYF.